This T cell receptor beta chain was sequenced during a study of blood T cell repertoires in COVID-19. The method was immunoSEQ multiplex PCR; TCRdb's version includes in-frame clones alone and lacks a portion of them. The data show over 150,000 clones, roughly 80% seen once. V was trimmed by 5 bases and J by 0 bases, leaving 8 bases between them. The CDR3 covers 15 residues. From germline, CDR1 is SNHLY and CDR2 FYNNEI. The chain recombines TRBV2 with TRBJ1-6; D unclear. The source material was peripheral blood. This receptor was taken from a woman aged 55-70 years with acute or convalescent COVID-19. DNA for the CDR3: TGTGCCAGCAGTCTACAGAGCTCCTATAATTCACCCCTCCACTTT. Its protein product is CASSLQSSYNSPLHF.